The present TCR beta chain was sequenced within a study of Graves' ophthalmopathy and Graves' hyperthyroidism. RNA transcripts were the source from which TCR beta CDR3 regions were amplified. RT-PCR with HTBI primers came first, then second-round multiplex PCR. MiXCR was run by TCRdb on the multiplex PCR reads, yielding one entry per CDR3 protein. This table holds some 160,000 distinct CDR3 sequences, 35% to 45% found once. This clonotype has a count of ten or more. V shed 5 bases, J shed 5 bases, and the junction held 12 bases outside the gene matches. This CDR3 spans 16 amino acids. The sequence came from a man aged 25 to 40 with Graves' ophthalmopathy. The sample taken for sequencing was peripheral blood. The chain joins TRBV12-3 or TRBV12-4 to TRBJ2-7; TRBD1 agrees at 10 bases. The CDR3 DNA is TGTGCCAGCAGTCCGCCCCGCGGGACAGGGGTCGACGAGCAGTACTTC. This codes for CASSPPRGTGVDEQYF.